This T cell receptor (beta chain) is from a study of T cell repertoires in cytomegalovirus infection. This clonotype was picked up many times. The DNA is left out, because the CDR3 cannot be placed on it with certainty; the CDR3 is given as TCRdb lists it. Germline CDR1 reads MNHEY; CDR2 reads SMNVEV (reference sequence). The CDR3 totals 13 residues, both ends included. One entry per CDR3 protein results from TCRdb running MiXCR on the reads. The table records approximately 630,000 distinct CDR3 sequences, roughly a quarter of them present only once. This receptor was identified in a human donor in good health (CMV status not recorded). Some clones in this sample may be carry-over from other donors' samples. V and J are TRBV27 and TRBJ2-2; TRBD1 reflects the table's D call only, with no check against the DNA. The sequencing input was CD8+ T cells from PBMCs. CDR3 loop: CASSTSGAGELFF.